This TCR beta chain was recorded in a study of shared clonotypes between healthy human individuals. In the study overall: Those who served as donors were a couple of women and a few men between the ages of 18 and 49.

CD45RO negativity and positive selection for CCR7 defined naive CD8 cells, a population that excluded terminally differentiated effector memory CD45RA+ cells. Assay: immunoSEQ multiplex PCR; the TCRdb copy retains only in-frame clones and omits some. The repertoire has 2 million to 2.5 million clones, just under 95% of them found once; the top ten carry 0.9% to 1.4%. The CDR3 contains 15 residues. V dropped 1 base and J dropped 3 bases, with 13 bases sitting between them. The germline V gene has CDR1 SGHVS and CDR2 FNYEAQ. The chain links TRBV7-6 to TRBJ2-7; D is possibly TRBD1 (5 bases). Specimen: naive CD8+ T cells sorted from blood. The receptor was isolated from a man younger than 35 in good health. CDR3 nucleotides: TGTGCCAGCAGCTTAGGTACAGGTGGAAACTACGAGCAGTACTTC. As protein: CASSLGTGGNYEQYF.